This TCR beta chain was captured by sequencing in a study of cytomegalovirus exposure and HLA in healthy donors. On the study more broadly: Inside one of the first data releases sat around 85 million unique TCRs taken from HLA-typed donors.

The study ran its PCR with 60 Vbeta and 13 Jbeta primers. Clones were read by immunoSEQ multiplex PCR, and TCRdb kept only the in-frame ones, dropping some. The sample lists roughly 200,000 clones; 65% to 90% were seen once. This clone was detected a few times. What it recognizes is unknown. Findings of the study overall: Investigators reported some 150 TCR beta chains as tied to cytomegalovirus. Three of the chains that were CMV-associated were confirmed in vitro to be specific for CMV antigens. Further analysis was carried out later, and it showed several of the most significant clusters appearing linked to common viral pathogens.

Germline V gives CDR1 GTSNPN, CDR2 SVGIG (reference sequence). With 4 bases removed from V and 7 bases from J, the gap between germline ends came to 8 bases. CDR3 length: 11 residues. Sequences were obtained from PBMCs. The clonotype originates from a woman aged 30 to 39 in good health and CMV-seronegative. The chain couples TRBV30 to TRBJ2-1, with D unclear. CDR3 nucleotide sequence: TGTGCCTGGAAACTGAGTAATGAGCAGTTCTTC. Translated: CAWKLSNEQFF.